The next 29 T cell receptor beta chains were all read from a single sample in a study of glioma-infiltrating T cells. The iRepertoire nested amplicon-rescue multiplex PCR amplified TCR alpha and beta CDR3s from RNA. MiXCR, applied by TCRdb to the multiplex PCR reads, yields one record per CDR3 protein. The repertoire includes 45,000 or so distinct CDR3 sequences, about 20% of them detected once, and roughly 7% sits in the top ten. The sequencing sample was made of glioma tissue, nonneoplastic brain tissue, or PBMCs (not recorded which). All receptors derive from a human donor with low-grade glioma or glioblastoma, undergoing nonglioma brain surgery, or in good health (not recorded which).

This clonotype was seen only a few times. The chain has TRBV11-2 and TRBJ2-2, with D perhaps matching TRBD2 (5 bases). Deletions cut 5 bases from V and 1 base from J, with 11 bases between. The CDR3 covers 15 residues. CDR1 and CDR2 (germline): SGHAT, FQNNGV. For the CDR3, the DNA is TGTGCCAGCAGCCCTTCCCGGGGGAACACCGGGGAGCTGTTTTTT. Translating it yields CASSPSRGNTGELFF. The full variable domain, its missing parts supplied by reference TRBV11-2 and TRBJ2-2, is EAGVAQSPRYKIIEKRQSVAFWCNPISGHATLYWYQQILGQGPKLLIQFQNNGVVDDSQLPKDRFSAERLKGVDSTLKIQPAKLEDSAVYLCASSPSRGNTGELFFGEGSRLTVL.

This chain connects TRBV13 to TRBJ2-7, with D maybe TRBD2 (5 bases). Germline V gives CDR1 PRHDT, CDR2 FYEKMQ (reference sequence). V dropped 5 bases and J dropped 0 bases, with 20 bases sitting between them. This CDR3 comprises 17 residues. The CDR3 DNA reads as TGTGCCAGCAGCCCTAGGTACGGGATAGATTCCTCCTACGAGCAGTACTTC. Encoded protein: CASSPRYGIDSSYEQYF.

This clonotype came up many times. This chain links TRBV7-2 with TRBJ1-5; D may be TRBD1 (6 bases). The V end was cut by 5 bases, the J end by 3 bases, with 14 bases between. Germline CDR1 reads SGHTA; CDR2 reads FQGNSA. The CDR3 spans 15 residues. The CDR3 DNA follows: TGTGCCAGCAGCCTAAGTTGGGGGGCCAATCAGCCCCAGCATTTT. Its protein is CASSLSWGANQPQHF.

This clonotype showed up many times. The genes are TRBV28 and TRBJ1-2; TRBD1 aligns across 7 bases. The CDR3 is 14 residues long. After removal of 5 bases from V and 4 bases from J, the junction contained 7 bases not matched to a gene. The germline V gene has CDR1 MDHEN and CDR2 SYDVKM. CDR3 coding DNA: TGTGCCAGCAGTCCTCGGGACAGCTCCTATGGCTACACCTTC. This sequence encodes CASSPRDSSYGYTF.

The sample holds many counts of this clonotype. This chain links TRBV2 with TRBJ2-3; D possibly corresponds to TRBD2 (5 bases). Trimming took 4 bases from V and 11 from J, leaving 10 bases between them. Germline V gene data show CDR1 as SNHLY and CDR2 as FYNNEI. This CDR3 is built from 11 residues. CDR3 amino acids: CASSVSGEQYF. Written as DNA, the CDR3 is TGTGCCAGCAGTGTCAGCGGCGAGCAGTATTTT.

Ten or more counts support this clonotype. The chain uses TRBV28 and TRBJ2-3; either TRBD1 or TRBD2 may supply D (5 bases each). CDR1 is MDHEN and CDR2 is SYDVKM in the germline V gene. The CDR3 runs 15 residues. Trimming took off 4 bases at V and 6 bases at J, with 17 bases between the two ends. CDR3 residues: CASSSAGTRRDTQYF. The DNA of the CDR3 is TGTGCCAGCAGTTCCGCCGGGACCCGAAGGGATACGCAGTATTTT.

This clonotype has ten or more counts. The chain employs TRBV7-9 and TRBJ2-3; D is possibly TRBD2 (6 bases). The V end was cut by 1 base, the J end by 2 bases, with 13 bases between. This CDR3 comprises 16 residues. Germline V gives CDR1 SEHNR, CDR2 FQNEAQ (reference sequence). CDR3 nucleotides: TGTGCCAGCAGCTTAGGAGTCCCGGGGGTCACAGATACGCAGTATTTT. This gives the protein CASSLGVPGVTDTQYF.

This clonotype appeared many times. The chain uses TRBV28 and TRBJ1-5; 8 bases agree with TRBD1. After removal of 4 bases from V and 4 bases from J, the junction contained 3 bases not matched to a gene. Germline-derived CDR1 and CDR2 are MDHEN and SYDVKM. The CDR3 consists of 14 residues. In DNA form, the CDR3 reads TGTGCCAGCAGTTGGACAGGGCTAAATCAGCCCCAGCATTTT. It is translated as CASSWTGLNQPQHF.

The sample holds many counts of this clonotype. The chain couples TRBV2 to TRBJ1-6; D unresolved. Germline V gene lookup returns CDR1 SNHLY and CDR2 FYNNEI. Trimming removed 9 bases at V and 2 bases at J, with 11 bases between. There are 14 residues in the CDR3. The DNA for the CDR3 is TGTGCCAGTACCGGACGGGCCTATAATTCACCCCTCCACTTT. It yields the protein CASTGRAYNSPLHF.

The V call is TRBV18, the J call TRBJ2-7, with TRBD2 as a possible D gene (6 bases). Trimming pared 3 bases from V and 5 bases from J, leaving 8 bases between. CDR1 KGHSH and CDR2 LQKENI come from the germline V gene. The CDR3 runs to 12 residues. The CDR3 nucleotides are TGTGCCAGCTCACCCGGAGGGAACGAGCAGTACTTC. It translates to CASSPGGNEQYF.

As regards this clonotype: A clone one base away is much larger, so this may be a read error. The V and J genes are TRBV28 and TRBJ1-1; D gene ambiguous. Germline CDR1 is MDHEN and CDR2 is SYDVKM. Trimming stripped 11 bases from V and 1 base from J, with 11 bases between. The CDR3 is 12 amino acids. The CDR3 coding sequence is TGTGCCTCGAGCGGGTCGAACACTGAAGCTTTCTTT. Translated: CASSGSNTEAFF.

To note about this clonotype: A much larger clone sits a single nucleotide away, making a read error possible. The gene calls are TRBV3-1 and TRBJ1-4; TRBD1 is a possible D gene (6 bases). V lost 5 bases and J lost 3, with 10 bases in between. In germline, CDR1 is LGHDT, CDR2 YNNKEL (reference sequence). The CDR3 length is 14 residues. The DNA of the CDR3 is TGTGCCAGCAGCAAGGGGGGTGCTAATGAAAAACTGTTTTTT. This codes for CASSKGGANEKLFF.

This clonotype was counted only a few times. The chain is built from TRBV7-2 and TRBJ2-3; D possibly matches TRBD1 or TRBD2 (6 bases each). Trimming stripped 7 bases from V and 8 bases from J, with 22 bases between. CDR1 is SGHTA and CDR2 is FQGNSA in the germline V gene. CDR3 length: 15 residues. Here the CDR3 reads CASIDRRSLGGTQYF. CDR3 DNA sequence: TGTGCCAGCATCGACAGGCGTTCGCTGGGGGGTACGCAGTATTTT.

In this sample, this clonotype turned up many times. This chain uses TRBV7-9 with TRBJ2-3; D unresolved. Trimming left V 1 base short and J 4 bases short, with 9 bases between. Germline CDR1 reads SEHNR; CDR2 reads FQNEAQ (reference sequence). There are 14 residues in the CDR3. Written as DNA, the CDR3 is TGTGCCAGCAGCTTAGAAGGGCTGCCAGATACGCAGTATTTT. This encodes CASSLEGLPDTQYF.

The chain joins TRBV2 to TRBJ2-2, with a possible D match to TRBD2 (5 bases). This CDR3 comprises 16 residues. Trimming shortened V by 6 bases and J by 3 bases, and 17 bases separated the two germline ends. CDR1 is SNHLY, CDR2 FYNNEI, per germline. DNA of the CDR3: TGTGCCAGCAGCCGCCGAGGACTTACGGACACCGGGGAGCTGTTTTTT. It codes for CASSRRGLTDTGELFF.

This clonotype appeared many times. This chain uses TRBV29-1 with TRBJ1-1; weak D call: TRBD1 (6 bases). In germline, CDR1 is SQVTM, CDR2 ANQGSEA. This CDR3 has 14 amino acids. Trimming removed 4 bases from V and 0 bases from J, with 12 bases in between. CDR3 loop: CSVAATGLNTEAFF. The CDR3 DNA reads TGCAGCGTTGCCGCGACAGGCTTGAACACTGAAGCTTTCTTT.

This clonotype has a single count. The chain carries TRBV29-1 and TRBJ1-2, with unresolved D. Germline V gene lookup returns CDR1 SQVTM and CDR2 ANQGSEA. Trimming shortened V by 3 bases and J by 4 bases, and 9 bases separated the two germline ends. This CDR3 has 12 residues. Here the CDR3 DNA reads TGCAGCGTTGAGGAGGGATTCTATGGCTACACCTTC. It codes for CSVEEGFYGYTF.

This clonotype has ten or more counts. V usage is TRBV7-2 and J usage is TRBJ2-3; 8 nucleotides match TRBD1. Germline trimming cut 5 bases from V and 0 bases from J; bases unmatched to any gene: 4. The CDR3 runs 15 residues. Germline-derived CDR1 and CDR2 are SGHTA and FQGNSA. CDR3 region: CASSPGQGSTDTQYF. The CDR3 coding sequence is TGTGCCAGCAGCCCAGGACAGGGTAGCACAGATACGCAGTATTTT.

This clonotype came up once. The chain couples TRBV6-2 or TRBV6-3 to TRBJ2-3, with D perhaps matching TRBD2 (6 bases). The ends were cut back, 4 bases at V and 5 bases at J, with 19 bases in the middle. The length of the CDR3 is 16 residues. The V gene's germline CDR1 is MNHEY and CDR2 SVGEGT. The CDR3 DNA is TGTGCCAGCAGTTCTCCCCAGCCGGGGGTTCGAGATACGCAGTATTTT. This sequence encodes CASSSPQPGVRDTQYF.

This clonotype came up a few times. V is TRBV3-1 and J is TRBJ1-5; D not certain. Deletions cut 5 bases from V and 4 bases from J, with 9 bases between. Germline V gene sequence: CDR1 LGHDT, CDR2 YNNKEL (reference sequence). CDR3 length: 13 residues. The CDR3 loop is CASSRTDNQPQHF. The CDR3 DNA reads as TGTGCCAGCAGCAGGACTGATAATCAGCCCCAGCATTTT.

Only one count was recorded for this clonotype. V and J are TRBV5-4 and TRBJ1-2; D might be TRBD1 (6 bases). The CDR3 spans 15 residues. In germline, CDR1 is SGHNT, CDR2 YYREEE (reference sequence). The V end lost 4 bases, the J end lost 4 bases, and 17 bases lay between the germline ends. The CDR3 nucleotides are TGTGCCAGCAGCCCAGGGGCAGAGGCTCTCTATGGCTACACCTTC. Translation gives CASSPGAEALYGYTF.

This clonotype was recorded many times. The rearrangement joins TRBV14 to TRBJ1-6; D ambiguous. Per the germline V gene, CDR1 is SGHDN and CDR2 is FVKESK. The ends were cut back, 4 bases at V and 6 bases at J, with 13 bases in the middle. The CDR3 runs 15 residues. The CDR3 DNA follows: TGTGCCAGCAGCCGAGAGGGTGTTGGTAATTCACCCCTCCACTTT. It specifies CASSREGVGNSPLHF.

The sample holds many counts of this clonotype. The rearrangement joins TRBV5-1 to TRBJ1-1; D remains unclear. Germline-derived CDR1 and CDR2 are SGHRS and YFSETQ. CDR3 length: 15 amino acids. The V gene lost 1 base and the J gene lost 0 bases, with 10 bases spanning the gap. CDR3 nucleotide sequence: TGCGCCAGCAGCTTGAGGAACGTTATGAACACTGAAGCTTTCTTT. It codes for CASSLRNVMNTEAFF.

For this clonotype: A much larger clone lies one base from this, so it may be a read error. The rearrangement joins TRBV11-1 to TRBJ1-1; maybe TRBD1 (6 bases). CDR3 length: 13 residues. Per germline, CDR1 SGHAT and CDR2 FQDESV (reference sequence). Trimming stripped 3 bases from V and 8 bases from J, with 13 bases between. CDR3 DNA sequence: TGTGCCAGCAGCTTGGGGGGACATATCGAAGCTTTCTTT. Translation gives CASSLGGHIEAFF.

At least ten counts were recorded for this clonotype. The DNA for the CDR3 is TGTGCCAGCAGCTTAGGGCTAGCGGACTACAATGAGCAGTTCTTC. It encodes CASSLGLADYNEQFF. The chain has TRBV7-2 and TRBJ2-1; 7 bases are shared with TRBD2. CDR3 length equals 15 residues. The germline V gene encodes CDR1 SGHTA and CDR2 FQGNSA. Unmatched junction bases numbered 3, after V lost 1 base and J lost 3 bases.

This clonotype occurred many times. The chain is built from TRBV2 and TRBJ1-2; 8 bases map to TRBD1. Germline V gene data show CDR1 as SNHLY and CDR2 as FYNNEI. V lost 4 bases to trimming and J lost 6 bases; unmatched junction nucleotides: 10. CDR3 size: 15 residues. This CDR3 reads CASSAFAGGEHGYTF. CDR3 in DNA: TGTGCCAGCAGTGCTTTTGCAGGGGGCGAGCATGGCTACACCTTC.

This clonotype was seen repeatedly, ten times or more. The chain's CDR3 is CASGSSSTDTQYF. The CDR3 DNA follows: TGTGCCAGTGGGAGTTCTAGCACAGATACGCAGTATTTT. The V gene is TRBV7-8, the J gene TRBJ2-3; D is possibly TRBD2 (5 bases). The CDR3 has 13 residues. V was cut by 9 bases and J by 0 bases, with 10 bases left in between. Germline V gene sequence: CDR1 SGHVS, CDR2 FQNEAQ.

This clonotype occurred many times. The chain has TRBV4-1 and TRBJ1-1; 7 bases agree with TRBD1. Germline CDR1 and CDR2: MGHRA and YSYEKL. CDR3 length equals 15 residues. With 3 bases clipped from V and 1 base from J, the junction kept 5 bases outside the gene matches. CDR3 protein: CASSHYTGANTEAFF. The CDR3, as DNA: TGCGCCAGCAGCCATTACACAGGGGCGAACACTGAAGCTTTCTTT.

This clonotype has only one observation. A much larger clone differs from this one at a single base, so this may be a read error. The chain links TRBV19 to TRBJ2-7; D is possibly TRBD1 or TRBD2 (5 bases each). CDR1 is LNHDA and CDR2 is SQIVND in the germline V gene (reference sequence). The CDR3 sequence is 15 residues long. The CDR3 spells CASKESDLRGYEKYF. CDR3 coding DNA: TGTGCCAGTAAGGAGAGCGACTTGAGGGGTTACGAGAAGTACTTC.